Here is one TCR beta chain with its context. The antigen is not known. The sample comes from a study of T cells in localized non-small cell lung cancer. Study observations and caveats: Uninvolved neighboring lung showed the greatest T cell clonality, exceeding tumor.

Trimming took off 4 bases at V and 2 bases at J, with 9 bases between the two ends. The CDR3 is 13 amino acids. CDR1 is SQVTM, CDR2 ANQGSEA, per germline. The assay was immunoSEQ multiplex PCR, and TCRdb's table has in-frame clones only and misses some. Here the sample spans about 57,000 clones, about 89% being singletons. The chain uses TRBV29-1 and TRBJ1-5, with TRBD1 as a possible D gene (6 bases). Sample: peripheral blood, taken before any cancer treatment. The receptor's source is a man aged 35 to 69 with stage I lung adenocarcinoma. The CDR3 protein is CSVGAGGNQPQHF. CDR3 in DNA: TGCAGCGTTGGGGCAGGGGGCAATCAGCCCCAGCATTTT.